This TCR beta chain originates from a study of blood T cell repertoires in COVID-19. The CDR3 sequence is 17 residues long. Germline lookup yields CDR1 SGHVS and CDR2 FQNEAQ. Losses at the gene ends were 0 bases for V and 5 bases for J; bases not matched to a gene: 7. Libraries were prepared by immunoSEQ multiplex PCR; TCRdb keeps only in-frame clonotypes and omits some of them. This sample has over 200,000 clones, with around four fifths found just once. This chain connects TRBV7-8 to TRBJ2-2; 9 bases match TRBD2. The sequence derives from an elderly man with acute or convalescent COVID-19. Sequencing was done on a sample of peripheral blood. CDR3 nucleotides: TGTGCCAGCAGCTTAGCGGGTCTAGCGGGAACGACCGGGGAGCTGTTTTTT. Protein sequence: CASSLAGLAGTTGELFF.